What follows are 2 T cell receptor beta chains derived from one specimen sequenced in a study of PD-1 blockade in classical Hodgkin lymphoma. Method: immunoSEQ multiplex PCR; TCRdb's copy keeps in-frame clones and lacks some. Of 25,000 to 35,000 clones listed, roughly 85% are singletons. Time point defined: cycle 4 day 1 (C4D1), after more than five weeks of nivolumab. The patients all showed relapse after autologous stem cell transplantation, while their brentuximab vedotin exposure varied. Magnetic negative selection was used to purify CD4+ T cells from thawed PBMCs. The specimen was CD4+ T cells from blood, collected before the fourth cycle of nivolumab. These receptors all come from a human donor with classical Hodgkin lymphoma.

The gene calls are TRBV19 and TRBJ2-7; 7 bases line up with TRBD1. The CDR3 covers 13 residues. V trimming: 5 bases; J trimming: 2 bases; junction bases outside the gene matches: 3. Germline V gene sequence: CDR1 LNHDA, CDR2 SQIVND (reference sequence). CDR3 sequence (DNA): TGTGCCAGTAGTCCCACAGGGGCCTACGAGCAGTACTTC. Translation: CASSPTGAYEQYF.

This chain uses TRBV5-1 with TRBJ2-3, with 10 bases aligning to TRBD2. CDR3 size: 15 residues. V lost 2 bases and J lost 3; bases outside the gene matches: 3. CDR1 SGHRS and CDR2 YFSETQ come from the germline V gene. CDR3 nucleotides: TGCGCCAGCAGCTTACTACTAGCGGGGACAGATACGCAGTATTTT. As protein: CASSLLLAGTDTQYF.